This TCR beta chain is drawn from a study of vaccination and CD4 T cells after COVID-19 (dated by TCRdb to between 2021 and 2022). Study-level background: Convalescent patients had a positive SARS-CoV-2 result on nasal swab PCR, and of these patients, about ten had mild disease and one had severe disease. Post-vaccine blood samples were collected a median of about 11 weeks after the second vaccine dose, ranging from about 14 to 241 days. The convalescent cohort included six males and four females, with two Hispanic individuals, seven Caucasians, two Asians and one multiracial person. Participants got two doses of the Pfizer-BioNTech BNT162b2 vaccine (n=8) or two doses of the Moderna mRNA-1273 vaccine (n=2). For stimulating the cultures, overlapping spike peptide pools were used, derived from SARS-CoV-2 as well as from the common cold coronaviruses HCoV-NL63, HCoV-OC43 and HCoV-229E. In roughly eleven COVID-19 convalescent patients and a few infection-naive healthy vaccine recipients, the spike-specific CD4+ TCR repertoire before mRNA vaccination was compared with the repertoire after mRNA vaccination. Post-COVID blood samples were collected from convalescent patients a median of around 100 days after diagnosis, with a range of roughly 35 to 161 days. Control cultures received a CEFX viral epitope pool as the positive control, an HIV-1 Nef peptide pool as the negative control, or no peptide. Study-level results and caveats: Among convalescent patients, a median around 83% of the SARS-CoV-2-reactive clones seen after vaccination appeared only after vaccination, which suggests priming specific to the vaccine. The median number of SARS-CoV-2-reactive clonotypes rose from around 22 after infection to approximately 41 after vaccination, but the change was not significant. Relatively few convalescent patients were included in the study, and early timepoints after natural infection were not analyzed. Nearly all vaccine-specific clones in convalescent patients (304 of 307) were mono-reactive for SARS-CoV-2 spike rather than cross-reactive with common cold coronaviruses.

Counted from cysteine to phenylalanine, this CDR3 has 16 amino acids. Only the CDR3 portion is preserved as DNA: 48 bases, with reading frame beginning at the first base. Unmatched junction bases come to 8, with V trimmed by 7 bases and J by 1 base. The germline V gene (reference sequence) gives CDR1 as MNHEY and CDR2 as SMNVEV. In the paper's terms, the treatment or condition label means: approximately nine-day PBMC culture with coronavirus spike peptide pools or control peptides (ViraFEST assay). To expand antigen-specific T cells with peptide pools and then pick out the expanded clonotypes through TCR sequencing, the study relied on the ViraFEST assay. The convalescent patients' positive SARS-CoV-2 PCR tests were from March to December 2020, which was before the Alpha, Beta and Delta variants emerged in the United States. PBMCs were cultured at two million per well in IMDM supplemented with roughly 5% human AB serum and 8.5 to 10 IU/ml IL-2, with about 10 ug/ml peptide pools added. On days 3 and 7, half of the culture medium was replaced with fresh IL-2-containing medium. After about 11 days of culture, CD4+ T cells were isolated by negative selection using the EasySep CD4+ T cell isolation kit. Ficoll-Paque Plus gradient centrifugation was used to isolate PBMCs from whole blood, and the isolated PBMCs were then either used fresh or cryopreserved at -140C. Each culture condition was generally run in triplicate wells.

This clonotype appeared a few times. Its antigen remains undetermined. Base quality data are lacking; no much larger clone is found one base away. The library relied on PCR. DNA from cultured CD4+ T cells was subjected to TCR sequencing with the Oncomine TCR Beta short-read assay at the Johns Hopkins FTIC core. The QIAamp micro DNA kit was used to extract genomic DNA from the cultured CD4+ T cells. The Oncomine TCR Beta libraries from cultured CD4+ T cells were pooled using unique dual indexes and then sequenced on an Illumina iSeq 100. In the original analysis: Non-productive sequences were removed, and CDR3s not starting with C, not ending with F or W, or shorter than 7 amino acids were discarded. Antigen-specific clonotypes were identified with the MANAFEST web application by comparing peptide-stimulated wells with reference and other culture wells. Positive clones required FDR below 0.05, an odds ratio above 5, and productive frequency above 0.1% in at least two of three replicate wells. A clonotype was classed as cross-reactive if the clonotype showed significant expansion both in SARS-CoV-2 spike wells and in at least one common cold coronavirus spike condition. Using R version 3.6.1, CDR3 homology was evaluated through Levenshtein distances (stringdist) along with unrooted phylogenetic trees (ape). Starting from the raw public reads, TCRdb applied fastp trimming at Q25, assembled clones with MiXCR and retained in-frame beta chains. Each record represents a unique CDR3 protein, reported with the most common genes and DNA among its rows. TCRdb's processing, not the authors', yielded these V and J calls. For this sample there are roughly 18,000 distinct CDR3 sequences; roughly half appear just once. More than 10% of the sample is taken by the ten largest.

Material: CD4+ T cells from blood, cultured in vitro. The receptor's source is a human donor who had recovered from COVID-19. Rearrangement joined TRBV27 to TRBJ2-2; 8 central bases correspond to TRBD1. CDR3 loop: CASTPYGQGNTGELFF. The nucleotide sequence reads TGTGCCAGCACCCCCTATGGACAGGGGAACACCGGGGAGCTGTTTTTT.